This T cell receptor (beta chain) derives from a study of shared clonotypes between healthy human individuals. Sequencing used immunoSEQ multiplex PCR; TCRdb keeps in-frame clones, though not all of them. The sample consists of about 820,000 clones, 85% to 95% of them appearing once. CD8 cells regarded as naive lacked CD45RO, were positively chosen for CCR7, and omitted terminally differentiated effector memory CD45RA+ cells. Source material: naive CD8+ T cells sorted from blood. This sequence was found in a young man in good health.

This chain's CDR3 is CASSPLRTGGYEQYF. CDR3 DNA: TGTGCCAGCAGTCCCCTACGGACAGGGGGATACGAGCAGTACTTC. The V and J genes are TRBV27 and TRBJ2-7, with 10 bases matching TRBD1. Looked up from germline, CDR1 is MNHEY and CDR2 is SMNVEV (reference sequence). With V trimmed by 5 bases and J by 4 bases, 8 bases remained unmatched. This CDR3 is built from 15 residues.